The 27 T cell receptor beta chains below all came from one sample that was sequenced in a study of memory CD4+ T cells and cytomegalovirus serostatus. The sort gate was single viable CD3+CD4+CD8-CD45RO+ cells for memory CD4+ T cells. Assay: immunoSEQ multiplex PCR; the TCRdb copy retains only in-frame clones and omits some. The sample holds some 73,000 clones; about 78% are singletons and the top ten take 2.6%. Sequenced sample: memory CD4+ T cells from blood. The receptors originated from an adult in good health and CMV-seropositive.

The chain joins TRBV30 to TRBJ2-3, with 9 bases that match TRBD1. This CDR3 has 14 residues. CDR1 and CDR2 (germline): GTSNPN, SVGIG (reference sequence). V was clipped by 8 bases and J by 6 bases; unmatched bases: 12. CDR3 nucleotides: TGTGCCCGCTCGGACAGGGGAAATAGGGATACGCAGTATTTT. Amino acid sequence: CARSDRGNRDTQYF.

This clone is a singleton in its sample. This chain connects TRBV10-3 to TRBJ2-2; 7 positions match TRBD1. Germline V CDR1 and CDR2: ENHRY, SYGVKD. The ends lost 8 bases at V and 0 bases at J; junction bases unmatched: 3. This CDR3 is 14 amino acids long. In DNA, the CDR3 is TGTGCCATCCACGGGACAGCGAACACCGGGGAGCTGTTTTTT. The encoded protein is CAIHGTANTGELFF.

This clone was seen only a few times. The CDR3 sequence is CASSVGGTLYEQYF. The DNA of the CDR3 is TGTGCCAGCAGCGTAGGGGGGACCCTCTACGAGCAGTACTTC. J is TRBJ2-7 and V is TRBV9; D may be TRBD1 or TRBD2 (5 bases each). Germline V gives CDR1 SGDLS, CDR2 YYNGEE. The length of the CDR3 is 14 residues. V dropped 0 bases and J dropped 3 bases, with 10 bases sitting between them.

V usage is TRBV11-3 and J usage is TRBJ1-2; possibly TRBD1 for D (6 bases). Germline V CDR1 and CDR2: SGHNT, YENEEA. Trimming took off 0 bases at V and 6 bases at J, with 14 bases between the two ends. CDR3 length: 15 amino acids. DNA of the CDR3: TGTGCCAGCAGCTTAGATGGGACAAGGACGAATGGCTACACCTTC. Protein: CASSLDGTRTNGYTF.

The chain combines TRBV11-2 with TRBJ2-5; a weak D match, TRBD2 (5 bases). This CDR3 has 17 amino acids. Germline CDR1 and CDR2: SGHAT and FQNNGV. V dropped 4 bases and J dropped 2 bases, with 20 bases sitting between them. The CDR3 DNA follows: TGTGCCAGCAGCTCAAACCCACTCTCCGGGAAGCAAGAGACCCAGTACTTC. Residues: CASSSNPLSGKQETQYF.

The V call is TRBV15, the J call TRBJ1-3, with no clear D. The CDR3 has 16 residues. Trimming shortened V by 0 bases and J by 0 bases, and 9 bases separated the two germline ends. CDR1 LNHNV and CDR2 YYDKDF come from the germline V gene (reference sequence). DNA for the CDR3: TGTGCCACCAGCAGAGATGTCGGGCCCTCTGGAAACACCATATATTTT. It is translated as CATSRDVGPSGNTIYF.

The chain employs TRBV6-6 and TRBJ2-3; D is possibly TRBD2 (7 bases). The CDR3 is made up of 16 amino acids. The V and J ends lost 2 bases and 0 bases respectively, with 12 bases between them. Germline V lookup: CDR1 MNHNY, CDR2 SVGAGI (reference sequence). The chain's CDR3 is CASSYRRGPSTDTQYF. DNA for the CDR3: TGTGCCAGCAGTTACAGGCGGGGGCCTAGCACAGATACGCAGTATTTT.

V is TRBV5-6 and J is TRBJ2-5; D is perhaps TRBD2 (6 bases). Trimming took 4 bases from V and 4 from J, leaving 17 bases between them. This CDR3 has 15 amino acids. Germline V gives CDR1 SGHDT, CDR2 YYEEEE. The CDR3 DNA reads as TGTGCCAGCAGCACTGACACTGGCGGGACAGAGACCCAGTACTTC. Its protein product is CASSTDTGGTETQYF. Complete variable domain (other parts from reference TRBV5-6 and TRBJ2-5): DAGVTQSPTHLIKTRGQQVTLRCSPKSGHDTVSWYQQALGQGPQFIFQYYEEEERQRGNFPDRFSGHQFPNYSSELNVNALLLGDSALYLCASSTDTGGTETQYFGPGTRLLVL.

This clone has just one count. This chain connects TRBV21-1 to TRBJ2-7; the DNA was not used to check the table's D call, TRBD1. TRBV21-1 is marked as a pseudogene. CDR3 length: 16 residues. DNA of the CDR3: TGTGCCAGCAGCAAACCACGGCCTGACAATTCCTACGAGCAGTACGTC. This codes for CASSKPRPDNSYEQYV.

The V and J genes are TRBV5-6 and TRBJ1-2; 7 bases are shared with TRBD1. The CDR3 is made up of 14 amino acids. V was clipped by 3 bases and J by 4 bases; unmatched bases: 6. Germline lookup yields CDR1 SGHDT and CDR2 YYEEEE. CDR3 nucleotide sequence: TGTGCCAGCAGCTCGACAGGGTCAATCTATGGCTACACCTTC. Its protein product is CASSSTGSIYGYTF. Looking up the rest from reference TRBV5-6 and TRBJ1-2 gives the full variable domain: DAGVTQSPTHLIKTRGQQVTLRCSPKSGHDTVSWYQQALGQGPQFIFQYYEEEERQRGNFPDRFSGHQFPNYSSELNVNALLLGDSALYLCASSSTGSIYGYTFGSGTRLTVV.

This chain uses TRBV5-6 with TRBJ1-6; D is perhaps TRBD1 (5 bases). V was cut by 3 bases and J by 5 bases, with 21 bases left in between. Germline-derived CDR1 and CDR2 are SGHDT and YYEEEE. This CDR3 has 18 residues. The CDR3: CASSYGGFIWVNNSPLHF. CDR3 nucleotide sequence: TGTGCCAGCAGCTATGGGGGGTTCATCTGGGTGAATAATTCACCCCTCCACTTT.

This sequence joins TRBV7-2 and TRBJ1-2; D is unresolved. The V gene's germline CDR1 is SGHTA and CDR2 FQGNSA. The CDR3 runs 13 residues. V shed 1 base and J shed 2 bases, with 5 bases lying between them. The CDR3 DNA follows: TGTGCCAGCAGCTTAGACGGGAACTATGGCTACACCTTC. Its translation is CASSLDGNYGYTF.

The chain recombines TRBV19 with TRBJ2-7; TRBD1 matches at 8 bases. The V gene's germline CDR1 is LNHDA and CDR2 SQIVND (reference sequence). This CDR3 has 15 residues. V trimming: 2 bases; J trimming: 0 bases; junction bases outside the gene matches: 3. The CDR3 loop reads CASSIQGASSYEQYV. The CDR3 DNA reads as TGTGCCAGTAGTATACAGGGGGCAAGCTCCTACGAGCAGTACGTC.

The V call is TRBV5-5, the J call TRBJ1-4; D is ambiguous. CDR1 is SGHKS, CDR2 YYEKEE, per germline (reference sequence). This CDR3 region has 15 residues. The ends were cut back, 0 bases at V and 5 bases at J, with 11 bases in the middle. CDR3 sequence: CASSLDWTGNEKLFF. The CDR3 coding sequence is TGTGCCAGCAGCTTGGATTGGACTGGCAATGAAAAACTGTTTTTT.

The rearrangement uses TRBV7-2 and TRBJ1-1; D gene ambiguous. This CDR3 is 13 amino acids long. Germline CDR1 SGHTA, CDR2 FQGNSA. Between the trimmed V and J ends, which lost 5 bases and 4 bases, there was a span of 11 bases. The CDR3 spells CASSPQAATEAFF. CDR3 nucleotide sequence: TGTGCCAGCAGCCCCCAGGCGGCCACTGAAGCTTTCTTT.

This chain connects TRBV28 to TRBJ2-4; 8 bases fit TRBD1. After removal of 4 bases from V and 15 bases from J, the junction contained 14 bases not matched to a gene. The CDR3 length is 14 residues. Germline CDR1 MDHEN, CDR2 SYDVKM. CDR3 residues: CASSSLRQGRKWYF. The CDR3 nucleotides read TGTGCCAGCAGTTCCCTACGACAGGGGCGAAAATGGTACTTC.

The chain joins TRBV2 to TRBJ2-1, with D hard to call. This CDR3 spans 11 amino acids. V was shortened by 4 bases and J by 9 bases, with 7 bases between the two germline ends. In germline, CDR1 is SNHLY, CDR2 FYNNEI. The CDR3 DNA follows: TGTGCCAGCAGTGCGGTGTCTGAGCAGTTCTTC. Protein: CASSAVSEQFF.

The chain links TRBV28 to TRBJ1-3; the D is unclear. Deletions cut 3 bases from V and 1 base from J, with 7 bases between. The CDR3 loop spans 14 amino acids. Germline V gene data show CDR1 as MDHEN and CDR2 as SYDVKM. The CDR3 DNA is TGTGCCAGCAGTTTCCCCAGGTCTGGAAACACCATATATTTT. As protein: CASSFPRSGNTIYF.

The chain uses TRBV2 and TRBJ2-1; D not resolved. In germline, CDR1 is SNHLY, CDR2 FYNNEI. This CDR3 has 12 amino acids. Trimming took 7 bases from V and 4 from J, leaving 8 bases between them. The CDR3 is CASNEEYNEQFF. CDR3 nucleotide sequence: TGTGCCAGCAATGAGGAGTACAATGAGCAGTTCTTC.

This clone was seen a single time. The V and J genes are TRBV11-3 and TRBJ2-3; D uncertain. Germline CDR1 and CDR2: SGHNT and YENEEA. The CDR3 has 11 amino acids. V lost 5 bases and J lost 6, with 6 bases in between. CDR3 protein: CASSGWDTQYF. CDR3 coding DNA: TGTGCCAGCAGCGGATGGGATACGCAGTATTTT.

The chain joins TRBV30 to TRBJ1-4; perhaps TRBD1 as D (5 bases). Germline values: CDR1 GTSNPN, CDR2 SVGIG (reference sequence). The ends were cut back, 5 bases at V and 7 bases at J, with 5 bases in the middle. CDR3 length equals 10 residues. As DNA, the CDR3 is TGTGCCTGGGGGGGTGAAAAACTGTTTTTT. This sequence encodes CAWGGEKLFF. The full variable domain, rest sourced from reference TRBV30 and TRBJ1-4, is SQTIHQWPATLVQPVGSPLSLECTVEGTSNPNLYWYRQAAGRGLQLLFYSVGIGQISSEVPQNLSASRPQDRQFILSSKKLLLSDSGFYLCAWGGEKLFFGSGTQLSVL.

The CDR3 is CASSLSGQGGYTF. The CDR3 DNA reads TGTGCCAGCAGCCTTTCCGGACAGGGCGGCTACACCTTC. The chain links TRBV11-3 to TRBJ1-2; 8 bases agree with TRBD1. V was clipped by 5 bases and J by 8 bases; unmatched bases: 7. The CDR3 contains 13 residues. The germline V gene has CDR1 SGHNT and CDR2 YENEEA.

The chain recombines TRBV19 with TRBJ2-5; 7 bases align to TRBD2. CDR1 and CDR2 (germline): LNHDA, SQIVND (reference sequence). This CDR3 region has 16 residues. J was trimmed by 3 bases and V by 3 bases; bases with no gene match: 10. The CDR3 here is CASSIGRGGLKETQYF. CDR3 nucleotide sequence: TGTGCCAGTAGTATTGGCCGCGGGGGATTGAAAGAGACCCAGTACTTC.

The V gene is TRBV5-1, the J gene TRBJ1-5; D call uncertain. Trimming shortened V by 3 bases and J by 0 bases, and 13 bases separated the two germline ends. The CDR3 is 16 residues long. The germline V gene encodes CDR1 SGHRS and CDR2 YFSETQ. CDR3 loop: CASSSGYGPSNQPQHF. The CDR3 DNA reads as TGCGCCAGCAGCTCCGGATACGGGCCTAGCAATCAGCCCCAGCATTTT.

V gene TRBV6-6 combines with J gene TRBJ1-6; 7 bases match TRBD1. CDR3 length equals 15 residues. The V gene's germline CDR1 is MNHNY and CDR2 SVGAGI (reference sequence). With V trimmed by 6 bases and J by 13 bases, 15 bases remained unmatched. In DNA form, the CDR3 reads TGTGCCAGCAGCCACTCACCCCGACAGGGTGGCCCCCTCCACTTT. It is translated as CASSHSPRQGGPLHF.

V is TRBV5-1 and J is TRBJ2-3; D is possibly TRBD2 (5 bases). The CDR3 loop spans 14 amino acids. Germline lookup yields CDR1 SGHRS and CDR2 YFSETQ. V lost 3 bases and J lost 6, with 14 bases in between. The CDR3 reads CASSSRTASDTQYF. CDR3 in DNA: TGCGCCAGCAGCTCCCGGACTGCCTCTGATACGCAGTATTTT.

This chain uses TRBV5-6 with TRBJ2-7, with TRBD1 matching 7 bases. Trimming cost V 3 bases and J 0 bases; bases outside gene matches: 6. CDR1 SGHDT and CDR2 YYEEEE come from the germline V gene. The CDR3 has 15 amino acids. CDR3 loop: CASSSTGESSYEQYV. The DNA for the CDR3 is TGTGCCAGCAGCTCCACAGGGGAGAGCTCCTACGAGCAGTACGTC.